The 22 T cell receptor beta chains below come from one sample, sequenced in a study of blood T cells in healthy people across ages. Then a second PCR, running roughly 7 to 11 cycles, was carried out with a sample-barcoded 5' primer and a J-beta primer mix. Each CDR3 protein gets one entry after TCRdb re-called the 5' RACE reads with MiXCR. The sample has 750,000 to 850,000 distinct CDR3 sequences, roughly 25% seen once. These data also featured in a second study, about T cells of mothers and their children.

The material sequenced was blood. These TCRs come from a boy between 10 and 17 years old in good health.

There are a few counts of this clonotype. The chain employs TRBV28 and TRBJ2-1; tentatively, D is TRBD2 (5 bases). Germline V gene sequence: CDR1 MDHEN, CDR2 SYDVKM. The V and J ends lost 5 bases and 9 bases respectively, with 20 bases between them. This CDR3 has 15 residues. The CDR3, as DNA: TGTGCCAGCAGTCCCGCGGCCCCCGCGGGCGTTGAGCAGTTCTTC. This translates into CASSPAAPAGVEQFF.

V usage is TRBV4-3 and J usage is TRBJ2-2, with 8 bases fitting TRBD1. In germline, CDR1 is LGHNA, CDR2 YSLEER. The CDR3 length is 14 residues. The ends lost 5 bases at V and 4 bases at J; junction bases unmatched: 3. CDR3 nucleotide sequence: TGCGCCAGCAGCAACAGGGGGAGCACCGGGGAGCTGTTTTTT. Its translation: CASSNRGSTGELFF.

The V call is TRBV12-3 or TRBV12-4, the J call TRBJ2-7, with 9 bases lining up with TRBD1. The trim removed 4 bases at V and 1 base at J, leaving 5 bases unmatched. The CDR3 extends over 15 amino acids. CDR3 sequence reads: CASSSQTGGSYEQYF. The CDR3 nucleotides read TGTGCCAGCAGTTCCCAGACAGGGGGATCCTACGAGCAGTACTTC.

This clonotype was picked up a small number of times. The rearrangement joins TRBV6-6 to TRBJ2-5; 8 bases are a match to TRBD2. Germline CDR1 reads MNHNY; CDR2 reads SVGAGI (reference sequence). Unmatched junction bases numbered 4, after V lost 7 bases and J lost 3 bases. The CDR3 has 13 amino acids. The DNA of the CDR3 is TGTGCCAGCACTGGACTAGCCAAAGAGACCCAGTACTTC. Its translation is CASTGLAKETQYF.

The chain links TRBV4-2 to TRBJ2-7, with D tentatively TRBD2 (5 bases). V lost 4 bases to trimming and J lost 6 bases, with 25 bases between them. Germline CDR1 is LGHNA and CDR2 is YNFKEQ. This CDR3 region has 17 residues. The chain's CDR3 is CASSRPWSGSGPAEQYF. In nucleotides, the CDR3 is TGTGCCAGCAGCCGGCCCTGGTCGGGGAGTGGGCCGGCCGAGCAGTACTTC.

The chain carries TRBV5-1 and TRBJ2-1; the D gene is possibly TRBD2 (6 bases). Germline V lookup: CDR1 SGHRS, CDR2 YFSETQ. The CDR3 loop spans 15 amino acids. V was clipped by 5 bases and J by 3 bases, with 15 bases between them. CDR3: CASSTAGPIYNEQFF. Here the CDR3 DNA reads TGCGCCAGCAGTACCGCGGGGCCCATCTACAATGAGCAGTTCTTC. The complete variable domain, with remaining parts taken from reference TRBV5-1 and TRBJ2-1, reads KAGVTQTPRYLIKTRGQQVTLSCSPISGHRSVSWYQQTPGQGLQFLFEYFSETQRNKGNFPGRFSGRQFSNSRSEMNVSTLELGDSALYLCASSTAGPIYNEQFFGPGTRLTVL.

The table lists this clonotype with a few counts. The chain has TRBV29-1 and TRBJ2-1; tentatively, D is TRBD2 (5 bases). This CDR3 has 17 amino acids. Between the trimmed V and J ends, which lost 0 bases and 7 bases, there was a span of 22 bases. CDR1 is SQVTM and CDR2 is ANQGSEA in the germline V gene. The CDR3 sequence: CSVEDRGSPSAGNEQFF. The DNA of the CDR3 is TGCAGCGTTGAAGATCGGGGTAGCCCGTCGGCGGGTAATGAGCAGTTCTTC.

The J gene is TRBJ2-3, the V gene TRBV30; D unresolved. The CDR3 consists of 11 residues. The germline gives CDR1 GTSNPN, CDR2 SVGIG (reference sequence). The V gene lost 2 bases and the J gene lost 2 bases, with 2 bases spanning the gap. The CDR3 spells CAWSNTDTQYF. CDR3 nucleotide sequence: TGTGCCTGGAGTAACACAGATACGCAGTATTTT.

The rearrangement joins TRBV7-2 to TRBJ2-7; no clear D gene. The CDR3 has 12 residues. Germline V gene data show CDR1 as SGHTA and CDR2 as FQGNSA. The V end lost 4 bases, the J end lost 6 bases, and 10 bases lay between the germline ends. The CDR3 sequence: CASSSTPLEQYF. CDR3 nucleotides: TGTGCCAGCAGCTCCACACCCCTCGAGCAGTACTTC.

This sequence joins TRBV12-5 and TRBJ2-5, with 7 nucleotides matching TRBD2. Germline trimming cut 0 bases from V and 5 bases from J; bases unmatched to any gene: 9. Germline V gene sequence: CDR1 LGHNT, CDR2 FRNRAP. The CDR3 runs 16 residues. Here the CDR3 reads CASGLVGMGGGETQYF. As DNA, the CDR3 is TGTGCTAGTGGTTTGGTAGGGATGGGGGGAGGGGAGACCCAGTACTTC.

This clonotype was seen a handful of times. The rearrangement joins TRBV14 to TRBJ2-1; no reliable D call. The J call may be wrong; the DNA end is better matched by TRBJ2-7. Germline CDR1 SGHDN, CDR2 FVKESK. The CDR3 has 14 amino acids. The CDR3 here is CASSLQAGVGEQYF. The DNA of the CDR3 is TGTGCCAGCAGCCTTCAGGCAGGCGTGGGCGAGCAGTACTTC.

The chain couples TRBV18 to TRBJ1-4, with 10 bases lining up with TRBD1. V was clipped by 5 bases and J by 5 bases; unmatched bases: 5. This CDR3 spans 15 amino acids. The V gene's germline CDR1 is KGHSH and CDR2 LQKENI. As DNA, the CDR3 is TGTGCCAGCTCAGAGACGGGACAGGGGAATGAAAAACTGTTTTTT. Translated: CASSETGQGNEKLFF.

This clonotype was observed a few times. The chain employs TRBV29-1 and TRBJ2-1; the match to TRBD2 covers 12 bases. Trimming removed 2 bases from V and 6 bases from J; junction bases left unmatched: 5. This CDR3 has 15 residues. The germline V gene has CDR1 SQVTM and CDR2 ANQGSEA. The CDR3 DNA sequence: TGCAGCGTTGAATTCGGGACTAGCGGGCCCAATGAGCAGTTCTTC. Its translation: CSVEFGTSGPNEQFF.

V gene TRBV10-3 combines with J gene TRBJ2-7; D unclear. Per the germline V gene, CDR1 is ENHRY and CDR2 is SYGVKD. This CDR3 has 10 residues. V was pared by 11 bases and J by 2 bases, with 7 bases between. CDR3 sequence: CAGEAYEQYF. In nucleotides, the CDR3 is TGTGCCGGGGAAGCCTACGAGCAGTACTTC.

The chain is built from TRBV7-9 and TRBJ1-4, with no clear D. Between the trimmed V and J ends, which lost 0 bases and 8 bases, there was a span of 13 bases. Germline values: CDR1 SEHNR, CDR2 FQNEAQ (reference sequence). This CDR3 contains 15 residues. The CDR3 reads CASSLAGGLGEKLFF. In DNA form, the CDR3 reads TGTGCCAGCAGCTTAGCCGGAGGGCTTGGAGAAAAACTGTTTTTT.

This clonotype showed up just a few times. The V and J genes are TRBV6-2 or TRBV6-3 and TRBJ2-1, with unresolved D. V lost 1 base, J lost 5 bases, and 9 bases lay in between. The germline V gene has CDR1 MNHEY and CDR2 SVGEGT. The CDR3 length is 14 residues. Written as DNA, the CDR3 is TGTGCCAGCAGTTACTGGAGTGAAAACAATGAGCAGTTCTTC. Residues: CASSYWSENNEQFF.

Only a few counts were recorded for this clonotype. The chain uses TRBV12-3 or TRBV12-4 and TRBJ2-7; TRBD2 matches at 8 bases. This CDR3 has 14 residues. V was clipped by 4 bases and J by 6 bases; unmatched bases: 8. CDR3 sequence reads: CASSSPPGGREQYF. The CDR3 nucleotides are TGTGCCAGCAGTTCCCCTCCGGGAGGGCGCGAGCAGTACTTC.

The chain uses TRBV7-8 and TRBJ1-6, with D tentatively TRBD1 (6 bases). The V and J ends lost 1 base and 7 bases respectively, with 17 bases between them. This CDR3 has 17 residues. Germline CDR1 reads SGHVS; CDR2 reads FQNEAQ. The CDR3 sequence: CASSLEPGTITNSPLHF. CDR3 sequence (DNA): TGTGCCAGCAGCTTAGAGCCAGGGACAATTACGAATTCACCCCTCCACTTT.

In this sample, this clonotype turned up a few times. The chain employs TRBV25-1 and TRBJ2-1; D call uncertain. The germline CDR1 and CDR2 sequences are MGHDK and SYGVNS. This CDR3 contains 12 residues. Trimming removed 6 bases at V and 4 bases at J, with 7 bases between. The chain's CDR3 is CASREGYNEQFF. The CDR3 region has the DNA TGTGCCAGCAGGGAAGGTTACAATGAGCAGTTCTTC.

The CDR3 bases are TGTGCCAGAGGCAGGAAAAACATTCAGTACTTC. Its protein is CARGRKNIQYF. The V gene is TRBV19, the J gene TRBJ2-4; no clear D. This CDR3 region has 11 residues. Germline CDR1 LNHDA, CDR2 SQIVND (reference sequence). V shed 9 bases and J shed 4 bases, with 7 bases lying between them.

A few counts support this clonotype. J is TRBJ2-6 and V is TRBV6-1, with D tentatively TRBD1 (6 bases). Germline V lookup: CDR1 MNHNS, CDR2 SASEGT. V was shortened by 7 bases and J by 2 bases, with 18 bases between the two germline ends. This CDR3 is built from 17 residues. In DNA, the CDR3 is TGTGCCAGCACCAAGGACAGTCGAGGGGCTGGGGCCAACGTCCTGACTTTC. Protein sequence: CASTKDSRGAGANVLTF.

The CDR3 reads CASSAMTGANVLTF. DNA of the CDR3: TGTGCCAGCAGTGCTATGACTGGGGCCAACGTCCTGACTTTC. The gene calls are TRBV2 and TRBJ2-6; D is uncertain. The V and J ends lost 4 bases and 2 bases respectively, with 6 bases between them. This CDR3 has 14 amino acids. CDR1 is SNHLY and CDR2 is FYNNEI in the germline V gene.